This T cell receptor (beta chain) is drawn from a study of T cells in Graves' hyperthyroidism and ophthalmopathy. Using RNA transcripts as the source, TCR beta CDR3 regions were amplified. HTBI primers were employed in a first-round RT-PCR of the TCR CDR3. MiXCR, run by TCRdb on the multiplex PCR reads, gives a single entry per CDR3 protein. The sample shows fewer than 500,000 distinct CDR3 sequences, over 12% of them seen only once. There are many counts of this clonotype. The germline V gene encodes CDR1 SGHRS and CDR2 YFSETQ. The junction had 8 bases not matched to a gene; V was cut back by 9 bases and J by 1 base. This CDR3 is built from 14 residues. Uncontrolled infections, other autoimmune diseases, pregnancy or lactation led to exclusion of patients. Diagnosis rested on symptoms, serum thyroxine and TRAb, thyroid ultrasound, and orbital computed tomography. Out of about 10 ml of fresh peripheral blood came the PBMCs.

Input material: blood. V and J are TRBV5-1 and TRBJ1-1, with 8 bases identical to TRBD1. The receptor comes from a man younger than 35 with Graves' ophthalmopathy. The CDR3 reads CATTPGTGNTEAFF. CDR3 DNA: TGCGCCACCACACCGGGGACAGGGAACACTGAAGCTTTCTTT.